Listed here are 10 T cell receptor beta chains from one sample, sequenced in a study of graft-versus-host responses after intestinal transplantation. These receptors have no known antigen. Profiling relied on immunoSEQ multiplex PCR, and the TCRdb table lists in-frame clones only, not all of them. The sample lists tens of thousands of clones; approximately 90% were seen once. Sequencing was performed on unstimulated CD4+ T cells sorted from spleen or lymph node cells, taken before transplant. Receptors were obtained from a human donor who was the organ donor for an intestinal transplant.

The V gene is TRBV6-5, the J gene TRBJ1-2; possible D gene TRBD1, 5 bases. This CDR3 is built from 13 residues. V was shortened by 6 bases and J by 8 bases, with 16 bases between the two germline ends. Germline values: CDR1 MNHEY, CDR2 SVGAGI. Here the CDR3 reads CASSRQSTSGYTF. CDR3 sequence (DNA): TGTGCCAGCAGCCGACAGTCCACCTCGGGCTACACCTTC.

This clone appeared once. CDR3 DNA: TGTGCCAGCAGTGGCTCGGGACAGGGGTATGGCTACGAGCAGTACTTC. Encoded protein: CASSGSGQGYGYEQYF. The chain uses TRBV6-4 and TRBJ2-7; TRBD1 agrees at 10 bases. The CDR3 is 16 amino acids. Germline values: CDR1 MRHNA, CDR2 SNTAGT. Germline trimming cut 4 bases from V and 3 bases from J; bases unmatched to any gene: 9.

The chain recombines TRBV28 with TRBJ1-2; perhaps TRBD1 as D (6 bases). Germline CDR1 and CDR2: MDHEN and SYDVKM. This CDR3 region has 12 residues. V lost 6 bases, J lost 4 bases, and 9 bases lay in between. CDR3 DNA sequence: TGTGCCAGCAGGGACAGCAGCTATGGCTACACCTTC. This gives the protein CASRDSSYGYTF.

The V and J genes are TRBV29-1 and TRBJ1-5; D gene unclear. This CDR3 comprises 13 residues. The V and J ends lost 6 bases and 3 bases respectively, with 12 bases between them. Germline CDR1 is SQVTM and CDR2 is ANQGSEA. As DNA, the CDR3 is TGCAGCGTATGCAGGATAATCAATCAGCCCCAGCATTTT. This translates into CSVCRIINQPQHF.

V and J are TRBV13 and TRBJ2-1, with 11 bases aligning to TRBD2. The CDR3 covers 15 residues. V lost 5 bases, J lost 4 bases, and 4 bases stayed unmatched. CDR1 is PRHDT, CDR2 FYEKMQ, per germline (reference sequence). CDR3 region: CASSGGTSGYNEQFF. The CDR3 DNA reads TGTGCCAGCAGCGGCGGGACTAGCGGATACAATGAGCAGTTCTTC.

The chain couples TRBV5-1 to TRBJ2-1, with 10 bases lining up with TRBD2. CDR1 SGHRS and CDR2 YFSETQ come from the germline V gene. V gave up 2 bases and J gave up 5 bases; unmatched junction bases: 4. The CDR3 sequence is 15 residues long. The DNA of the CDR3 is TGCGCCAGCAGCTTTCTTACTAGCGGGGACAATGAGCAGTTCTTC. Protein product: CASSFLTSGDNEQFF.

The chain recombines TRBV11-2 with TRBJ2-5; a weak D match, TRBD2 (5 bases). The CDR3 contains 15 residues. Trimming took 5 bases from V and 2 from J, leaving 15 bases between them. The germline V gene encodes CDR1 SGHAT and CDR2 FQNNGV. The CDR3 is CASSRTEAWQETQYF. In DNA form, the CDR3 reads TGTGCCAGCAGCCGGACGGAGGCATGGCAAGAGACCCAGTACTTC. The full variable domain, in which reference TRBV11-2 and TRBJ2-5 provide the parts outside the CDR3, is EAGVAQSPRYKIIEKRQSVAFWCNPISGHATLYWYQQILGQGPKLLIQFQNNGVVDDSQLPKDRFSAERLKGVDSTLKIQPAKLEDSAVYLCASSRTEAWQETQYFGPGTRLLVL.

This clone was counted a single time. The J gene is TRBJ2-3, the V gene TRBV7-3, with D possibly matching TRBD2 (7 bases). The germline V gene has CDR1 SGHTA and CDR2 FQGTGA. The CDR3 is 14 residues long. The V gene lost 2 bases and the J gene lost 5 bases, with 11 bases spanning the gap. This CDR3 is CASSLGGGGDTQYF. Here the CDR3 DNA reads TGTGCCAGCAGCTTAGGCGGGGGCGGAGATACGCAGTATTTT. The entire variable domain, with the rest obtained from reference TRBV7-3 and TRBJ2-3, is as follows: GAGVSQTPSNKVTEKGKYVELRCDPISGHTALYWYRQSLGQGPEFLIYFQGTGAADDSGLPNDRFFAVRPEGSVSTLKIQRTERGDSAVYLCASSLGGGGDTQYFGPGTRLTVL.

The chain couples TRBV7-8 to TRBJ2-7; 8 nucleotides match TRBD2. The V and J ends lost 7 bases and 4 bases, in that order; junction bases with no gene match: 9. Germline V gene lookup returns CDR1 SGHVS and CDR2 FQNEAQ. This CDR3 has 14 amino acids. The CDR3 coding sequence is TGTGCCAGCACTCGGGGAGCGGGGGAATACGAGCAGTACTTC. Translated: CASTRGAGEYEQYF.

The J gene is TRBJ1-2, the V gene TRBV5-1; D possibly corresponds to TRBD1 (6 bases). CDR1 and CDR2 (germline): SGHRS, YFSETQ. V shed 5 bases and J shed 3 bases, with 11 bases lying between them. The length of the CDR3 is 13 residues. In nucleotides, the CDR3 is TGCGCCAGCAGGTTAGGGGGGGACTATGGCTACACCTTC. This translates into CASRLGGDYGYTF.